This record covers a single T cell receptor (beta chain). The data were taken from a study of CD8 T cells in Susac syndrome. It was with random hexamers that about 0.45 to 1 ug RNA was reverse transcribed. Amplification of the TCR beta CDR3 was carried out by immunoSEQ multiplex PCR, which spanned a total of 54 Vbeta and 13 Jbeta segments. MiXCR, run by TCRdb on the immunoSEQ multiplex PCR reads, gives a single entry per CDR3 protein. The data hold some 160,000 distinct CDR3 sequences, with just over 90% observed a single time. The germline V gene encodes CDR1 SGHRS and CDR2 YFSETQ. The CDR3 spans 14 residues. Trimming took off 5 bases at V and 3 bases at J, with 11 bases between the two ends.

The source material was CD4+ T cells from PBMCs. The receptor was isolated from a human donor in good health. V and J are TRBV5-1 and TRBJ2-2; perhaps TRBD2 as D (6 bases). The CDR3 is CASSRLEDTGELFF. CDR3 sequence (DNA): TGCGCCAGCAGTCGACTAGAGGACACCGGGGAGCTGTTTTTT.